This is a list of T cell receptor beta chains from one sample in a study of blood T cell repertoires in COVID-19. TCRdb's table, derived via immunoSEQ multiplex PCR, lists solely in-frame clones and lacks some. Found here are about 300,000 clones, approximately 88% of them singletons; the top ten hold approximately 7%. The sequenced sample consisted of peripheral blood. These receptors all come from a woman younger than 45 who had recovered from COVID-19. Each CDR3 is given with its conserved first and last residue. A D gene is named only where the DNA matches it firmly. Clone size is given for some rows only: seen once, a few or many times, or a class if the clone is expanded.

CDR3aa,CDR3nt,v_gene,abundance,j_gene,d_gene
CASSQVYSGGTEAFF,TGCGCCAGCAGCCAAGTCTATTCAGGGGGAACTGAAGCTTTCTTT,TRBV4-3,.,TRBJ1-1,TRBD1
CASSQAPGTFGSTIYF,TGTGCCAGCAGCCAAGCCCCCGGGACATTCGGTAGTACCATATATTTT,TRBV3-1/TRBV3-2,many,TRBJ1-3,.
CASSTGLAGGEQFF,TGTGCCAGTAGTACCGGACTAGCCGGAGGTGAGCAGTTCTTC,TRBV19,.,TRBJ2-1,TRBD2
CSVEEGTGDHEQYF,TGCAGCGTTGAAGAGGGCACAGGGGACCACGAGCAGTACTTC,TRBV29-1,.,TRBJ2-7,TRBD1
CASSSQGRDEKLFF,TGCGCCAGCAGCTCCCAGGGGAGGGATGAAAAACTGTTTTTT,TRBV5-1,.,TRBJ1-4,.
CASSLERGGQGAETQYF,TGTGCCAGCAGCTTAGAACGAGGGGGACAGGGGGCTGAGACCCAGTACTTC,TRBV7-9,.,TRBJ2-5,TRBD1
CASSTTAATNEKLFF,TGTGCCAGTAGTACCACAGCAGCAACTAATGAAAAACTGTTTTTT,TRBV19,.,TRBJ1-4,.
CATKADRDSPLHF,TGTGCCACTAAGGCGGACAGAGATTCACCCCTCCACTTT,TRBV28,.,TRBJ1-6,.
CSAGGTDFNYGYTF,TGCAGTGCTGGTGGGACAGACTTTAACTATGGCTACACCTTC,TRBV20-1,.,TRBJ1-2,TRBD1
CASSSPGMDTQYF,TGCGCCAGCAGCTCCCCAGGGATGGATACGCAGTATTTT,TRBV5-1,.,TRBJ2-3,.
CASSLGFPGQGETQYF,TGTGCCAGCAGCTTAGGATTTCCGGGACAGGGAGAGACCCAGTACTTC,TRBV7-2,.,TRBJ2-5,TRBD1
CATSPRGGSLRADTQYF,TGTGCCACCAGCCCCCGGGGAGGATCTCTCAGGGCAGATACGCAGTATTTT,TRBV15,.,TRBJ2-3,.
CASSIGGGANEQFF,TGTGCCAGTAGTATCGGCGGGGGGGCGAATGAGCAGTTCTTC,TRBV19,.,TRBJ2-1,TRBD2
CASSWGGMNTEAFF,TGTGCCAGCAGCTGGGGGGGAATGAACACTGAAGCTTTCTTT,TRBV5-4,once,TRBJ1-1,.
CASSPTTRNRSFYEQYF,TGTGCCAGCTCACCTACGACGAGGAACAGGTCCTTCTACGAGCAGTACTTC,TRBV18,.,TRBJ2-7,.
CAAGGDTGELFF,TGTGCGGCCGGGGGGGACACCGGGGAGCTGTTTTTT,TRBV6-5,.,TRBJ2-2,TRBD2
CASSNRGASGQPQHF,TGTGCCAGCAGTAACAGGGGGGCCTCGGGTCAGCCCCAGCATTTT,TRBV6-5,.,TRBJ1-5,TRBD1
CASSLAGTSVSYNEQFF,TGCGCCAGCAGCTTGGCCGGGACTAGCGTCTCCTACAATGAGCAGTTCTTC,TRBV5-1,few,TRBJ2-1,TRBD2
CASSPLGLSVRGETQYF,TGTGCCAGCTCACCGCTGGGACTTTCGGTGAGAGGAGAGACCCAGTACTTC,TRBV18,once,TRBJ2-5,.
CASRAGTGAYEQYF,TGTGCCAGCAGGGCCGGGACAGGGGCCTACGAGCAGTACTTC,TRBV5-5,.,TRBJ2-7,TRBD1
CARSCRGPEANEKLFF,TGTGCCAGAAGCTGCAGGGGGCCAGAGGCTAATGAAAAACTGTTTTTT,TRBV5-3,once,TRBJ1-4,TRBD1
CASSSGLAGADNEQFF,TGTGCCAGCAGTTCTGGACTAGCGGGGGCCGACAATGAGCAGTTCTTC,TRBV6-2/TRBV6-3,once,TRBJ2-1,TRBD2
CASSLEGGPNYGYTF,TGTGCCAGCAGCTTGGAAGGGGGCCCAAACTATGGCTACACCTTC,TRBV5-4,.,TRBJ1-2,TRBD1
CASSLRQGDYQPQHF,TGTGCCAGCAGCTTGAGACAGGGGGACTATCAGCCCCAGCATTTT,TRBV5-5,.,TRBJ1-5,TRBD1
CASSLTGGIYGYTF,TGTGCCAGTAGCCTGACAGGGGGAATCTATGGCTACACCTTC,TRBV19,.,TRBJ1-2,TRBD1
CASSKGQGRSLSGANVLTF,TGTGCCAGCAGCAAGGGACAGGGACGCTCTCTCTCTGGGGCCAACGTCCTGACTTTC,TRBV7-2,.,TRBJ2-6,TRBD1
CASSHPTDQETQYF,TGTGCCAGTAGCCATCCGACAGACCAAGAGACCCAGTACTTC,TRBV19,.,TRBJ2-5,.
CATSSGGIASYEQYF,TGTGCCACCAGCAGTGGGGGGATCGCATCCTACGAGCAGTACTTC,TRBV15,few,TRBJ2-7,.
CASFRGQGYAEAFF,TGCGCCAGTTTTCGGGGACAGGGTTACGCTGAAGCTTTCTTT,TRBV5-1,.,TRBJ1-1,TRBD1
CASSAGKVAGNEQFF,TGTGCCAGTAGTGCAGGCAAAGTCGCGGGGAATGAGCAGTTCTTC,TRBV19,.,TRBJ2-1,.
CASSSGQGRWEQYF,TGCGCCAGCAGCTCTGGACAAGGACGTTGGGAGCAGTACTTC,TRBV5-1,.,TRBJ2-7,.
CSVESGGPHNEQFF,TGCAGCGTTGAAAGCGGGGGGCCTCACAATGAGCAGTTCTTC,TRBV29-1,.,TRBJ2-1,TRBD2
CASSFGTSGETQYF,TGCGCCAGCAGCTTCGGGACTAGTGGAGAGACCCAGTACTTC,TRBV5-1,.,TRBJ2-5,TRBD2
CASSLNTGHREVYEQYF,TGTGCCAGCAGTTTAAATACCGGACACCGCGAAGTCTACGAGCAGTACTTC,TRBV27,.,TRBJ2-7,.
CATSERTGQGFYEQYF,TGTGCCACCAGTGAGCGAACAGGACAGGGTTTCTACGAGCAGTACTTC,TRBV24-1,.,TRBJ2-7,TRBD1
CASSLGEQAGNTEAFF,TGTGCCAGCAGCTTAGGCGAACAGGCAGGGAACACTGAAGCTTTCTTT,TRBV11-2,few,TRBJ1-1,.
CASSWGISEAFF,TGTGCCAGCAGCTGGGGCATCTCTGAAGCTTTCTTT,TRBV7-9,.,TRBJ1-1,.
CASSSDRKETQYF,TGTGCCAGCAGCTCGGACAGGAAAGAGACCCAGTACTTC,TRBV14,.,TRBJ2-5,TRBD1
CASWDSSTRGEQYF,TGTGCCAGTTGGGACAGTTCAACCCGTGGCGAGCAGTACTTC,TRBV27,.,TRBJ2-7,TRBD1
CASSELTAIPYNEQFF,TGTGCCAGCAGTGAATTGACAGCAATTCCCTACAATGAGCAGTTCTTC,TRBV6-1,.,TRBJ2-1,.
CASSLGGDNQPQHF,TGTGCCAGCAGCTTAGGGGGGGACAATCAGCCCCAGCATTTT,TRBV7-9,.,TRBJ1-5,.
CASSVGDRVDYGYTF,TGTGCCAGCAGCGTAGGGGACAGGGTGGACTATGGCTACACCTTC,TRBV9,.,TRBJ1-2,TRBD1
CASSLGGRNEKLFF,TGTGCCAGCAGTTTAGGAGGGCGTAATGAAAAACTGTTTTTT,TRBV28,.,TRBJ1-4,.
CASSSSGVNSPLHF,TGTGCCAGCAGCTCCTCGGGTGTGAATTCACCCCTCCACTTT,TRBV7-3,few,TRBJ1-6,.
CASKVAGGAKGEQYF,TGTGCCAGCAAGGTAGCAGGGGGCGCAAAGGGGGAGCAGTACTTC,TRBV28,.,TRBJ2-7,TRBD1
CASSLALEGHEAFF,TGCGCCAGCAGCCTGGCGCTAGAGGGACATGAAGCTTTCTTT,TRBV4-3,few,TRBJ1-1,.
CASSEETQYF,TGTGCCAGCAGCGAAGAGACCCAGTACTTC,TRBV2,.,TRBJ2-5,.
CATSRPYQGGPAFVNYGYTF,TGTGCCACCAGCAGACCGTACCAGGGGGGACCTGCCTTCGTTAACTATGGCTACACCTTC,TRBV15,.,TRBJ1-2,TRBD1
CASSHPGQANYGYTF,TGTGCCAGCAGCCACCCGGGACAGGCGAACTATGGCTACACCTTC,TRBV4-2,.,TRBJ1-2,TRBD1
CASSLVGGLNEQFF,TGTGCCAGCAGCTTAGTTGGGGGCCTCAATGAGCAGTTCTTC,TRBV7-2,.,TRBJ2-1,.
CASSVTTAGTGNTIYF,TGTGCCAGCAGCGTGACCACGGCAGGGACTGGAAACACCATATATTTT,TRBV7-2,.,TRBJ1-3,.
CASSSDAGGSYNEQFF,TGTGCCAGCAGCTCGGATGCGGGGGGCTCCTACAATGAGCAGTTCTTC,TRBV5-4,.,TRBJ2-1,TRBD2
CASTEDRYNEQFF,TGTGCCAGCACCGAGGACAGATACAATGAGCAGTTCTTC,TRBV6-5,.,TRBJ2-1,.